This T cell receptor beta chain derives from a study of blood T cell repertoires in COVID-19. Original methodology: Estimation of nucleated cell counts relied on the amplification of reference gene primers. Sequencing was performed with immunoSEQ multiplex PCR; in TCRdb, only in-frame clones are kept and a portion is missing. V, J and clone size were drawn from that table, and D and trimming were deduced from the DNA. The sample contains roughly 320,000 clones, approximately 84% of which appear only once. Participants were placed into cohorts based on the clinical history they reported. The recovered donors of Cohort 3 showed two negative PCRs, clearance, or symptom resolution. The CDR3 is 16 residues long. Trimming stripped 0 bases from V and 0 bases from J, with 8 bases between. Germline CDR1 is MGHRA and CDR2 is YSYEKL.

Sequenced sample: PBMCs or T cells enriched from blood (not recorded which). The receptor's source is a man aged 25 to 40 who had recovered from COVID-19. The chain uses TRBV4-1 and TRBJ2-2; D gene ambiguous. The CDR3 loop reads CASSQEPTPNTGELFF. The CDR3 DNA is TGCGCCAGCAGCCAAGAGCCAACTCCGAACACCGGGGAGCTGTTTTTT.